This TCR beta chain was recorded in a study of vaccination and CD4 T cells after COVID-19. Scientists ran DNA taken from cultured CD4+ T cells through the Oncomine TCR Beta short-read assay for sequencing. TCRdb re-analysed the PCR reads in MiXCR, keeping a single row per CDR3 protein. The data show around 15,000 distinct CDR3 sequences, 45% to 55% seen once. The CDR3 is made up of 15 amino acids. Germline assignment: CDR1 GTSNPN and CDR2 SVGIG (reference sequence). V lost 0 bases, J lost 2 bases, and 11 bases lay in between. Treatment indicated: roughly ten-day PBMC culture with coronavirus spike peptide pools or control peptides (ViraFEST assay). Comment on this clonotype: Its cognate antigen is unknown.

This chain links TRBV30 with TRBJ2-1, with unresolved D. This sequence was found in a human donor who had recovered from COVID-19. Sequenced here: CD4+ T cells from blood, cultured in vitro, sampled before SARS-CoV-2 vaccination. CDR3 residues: CAWSVRGRPYNEQFF. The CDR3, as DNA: TGTGCCTGGAGTGTACGTGGTAGACCCTACAATGAGCAGTTCTTC.